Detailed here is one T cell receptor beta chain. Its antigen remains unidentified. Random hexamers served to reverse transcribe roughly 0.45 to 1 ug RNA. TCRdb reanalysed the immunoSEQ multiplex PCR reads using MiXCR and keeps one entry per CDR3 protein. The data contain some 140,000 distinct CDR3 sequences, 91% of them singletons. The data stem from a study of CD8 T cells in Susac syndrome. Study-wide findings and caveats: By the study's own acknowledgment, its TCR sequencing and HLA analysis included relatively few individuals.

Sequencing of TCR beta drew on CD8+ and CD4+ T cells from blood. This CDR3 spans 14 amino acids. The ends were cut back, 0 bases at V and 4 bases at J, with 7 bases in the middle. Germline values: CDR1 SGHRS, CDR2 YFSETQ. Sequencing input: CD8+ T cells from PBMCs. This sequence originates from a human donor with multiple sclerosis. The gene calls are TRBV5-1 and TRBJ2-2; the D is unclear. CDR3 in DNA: TGCGCCAGCAGCTTGGGAGTCGGCACCGGGGAGCTGTTTTTT. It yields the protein CASSLGVGTGELFF.